The present T cell receptor (beta chain) was sequenced within a study of CD8 T cells in Susac syndrome. With random hexamers, reverse transcription was performed on 0.5 to 1 ug of RNA. TCRdb reprocessed the immunoSEQ multiplex PCR reads with MiXCR, giving one entry per CDR3 protein. This table holds 100,000 to 150,000 distinct CDR3 sequences, around 96% found once. Germline V gives CDR1 KGHSH, CDR2 LQKENI. The CDR3 is made up of 15 amino acids. With V trimmed by 3 bases and J by 7 bases, 11 bases remained unmatched. The chain has TRBV18 and TRBJ2-5, with 7 positions matching TRBD2. This TCR derives from a human donor in good health. Sequenced input: CD4+ T cells from PBMCs. The DNA of the CDR3 is TGTGCCAGCTCACCTGGGGACTACACCATAAGGACCCAGTACTTC. Protein sequence: CASSPGDYTIRTQYF.